Given below is one T cell receptor (beta chain) in context. Its antigen remains unknown. The germline V gene has CDR1 SGHTA and CDR2 FQGNSA. V shed 3 bases and J shed 8 bases, with 14 bases lying between them. The CDR3 runs to 14 residues. 13 Jbeta primers and 60 Vbeta primers were used for the PCR. Produced via immunoSEQ multiplex PCR; TCRdb's table is partial and in-frame only. Counted here are 150,000 to 200,000 clones, less than 85% occurring once; the ten biggest clones make up about 4.9%. The entry originates in a study of cytomegalovirus exposure and HLA in healthy donors. Study overall: About 84% of 398 genotyped donors fell in the Caucasian-associated ancestry cluster. Points from the study as a whole: By HLA locus, TCR association rates varied in a later analysis, with DRB1 showing the most and HLA-C the fewest. Listed as cytomegalovirus-associated were over 150 TCR beta chains. Follow-up analysis later connected one missense variant in DCLRE1C with trimming of TCR beta V- and J-genes.

The sequenced sample was PBMCs. The rearrangement uses TRBV7-2 and TRBJ2-1; D possibly corresponds to TRBD2 (6 bases). This clonotype originated in a man aged 18 to 29 in good health and CMV-seronegative. Here the CDR3 reads CASSFGSGGDEQFF. In DNA, the CDR3 is TGTGCCAGCAGCTTTGGGTCGGGCGGGGATGAGCAGTTCTTC.